This note documents a single T cell receptor beta chain sequence. It has no known antigen specificity. Base qualities were left out, and no much larger clone turns up one base away. This specimen comes from a study of PD-1 blockade in classical Hodgkin lymphoma (dated by TCRdb to 2020 to 2021). With respect to the entire study: Nivolumab dosing was 3 mg/kg intravenously every 2 weeks, continuing until either disease progression or unacceptable toxicity. A peripheral blood immune signature of response to PD-1 blockade in classical Hodgkin lymphoma was defined using TCR beta sequencing and CyTOF. Study-wide conclusions, independent of this receptor: Baseline TCR diversity was reported to be lower in newly diagnosed patients than in healthy donors, and even lower in relapsed/refractory patients. The study covered only a single clinical trial cohort, and the causes of the repertoire differences, possibly disease activity or prior therapy, were still not defined. Among trial patients, those achieving complete response had baseline diversity similar to that of newly diagnosed patients, while diversity was significantly lower in partial responders and progressors. Lower diversity was observed in patients in whom nivolumab was started less than 1 year after ASCT, and these patients were excluded from later analyses so that confounding by immune reconstitution would be avoided. A significant rise by C4D1 was seen in CD4+ but not CD8+ TCR diversity (p=0.0027 vs p=0.16), with the rise being most apparent in complete responders (p=0.02).

The sample's time point, from its label and the paper: cycle 2 day 1 (C2D1) of nivolumab. Every trial patient had relapsed following autologous stem cell transplantation, and prior brentuximab vedotin exposure was what differed among cohorts A, B and C. A total of more than 55 patients with relapsed/refractory classical Hodgkin lymphoma made up the trial cohort, and each patient's best overall response was complete response, partial response or progressive disease. In the multi-cohort phase II CheckMate 205 trial, trial patients received single-agent nivolumab. Best overall response was determined by an independent review committee according to the 2007 International Working Group response criteria. PBMCs from the trial were collected at three points: immediately before nivolumab initiation (C1D1), and during therapy at cycle 2 day 1 and cycle 4 day 1. Peripheral blood was collected in 8 mL Vacutainer Cell Preparation Tubes, from which PBMCs were isolated by centrifugation and then cryopreserved.

The Qiagen DNeasy kit was used to extract genomic DNA both from unsorted PBMCs and from the negatively selected CD4+ and CD8+ fractions. Amplification of TCR beta CDR3 regions was done by immunoSEQ multiplex PCR with primers that anneal to V and J segments. A synthetic immune receptor repertoire was used to minimize amplification bias, and any remaining bias was removed computationally after sequencing. The published analysis was carried out like this. Repertoire diversity was quantified as the Shannon entropy index using custom Python scripts. The unsorted, CD4+ and CD8+ repertoires were each analyzed separately, with the exception of combined analyses, where CD4+ and CD8+ sequences were merged in silico. A clone was considered expanded if an increase in frequency of at least 2-fold after treatment relative to C1D1 was found, and a pseudocount of 0.5 was applied to clones undetected at baseline. Singleton clones were defined as clones with 0 or 1 copy at C1D1, and non-singleton clones were defined as clones with 2 or more copies. Clones expanded in unsorted samples were labelled as CD4+, CD8+ or unknown by matching protein sequences in sorted samples from the same patient. Diversity changes from C1D1 to C4D1 were tested in paired samples using Wilcoxon tests. Imported from immuneACCESS, the table was reduced by TCRdb to in-frame sequences with V and J called. These copies leave out some clones; in studies compared against another copy, an unresolved V gene accounts for under half, and the cause of the remainder is not known. For V, J and clone size, that table is used; D and trimming come from the DNA. For this sample the table gives roughly 150,000 clones, of which about 81% were detected only once. The ten most abundant clones make up 7% to 9.5% of the sample.

Relative to germline, V is missing 6 bases and J is missing 0 bases, with 7 bases of the junction outside any gene match. Inclusive of the bounding cysteine and phenylalanine, the CDR3 is 16 residues long. Only CDR3 DNA remains: 48 bases, in frame from the first base. From the germline V gene (reference sequence), CDR1 is LNHDA and CDR2 is SQIVND. This TCR came from a human donor with classical Hodgkin lymphoma. The rearranged chain carries TRBV19 and TRBJ1-4; TRBD1 agrees with 7 junctional bases. Sequenced material: peripheral blood mononuclear cells (PBMCs), taken before the second cycle of nivolumab. DNA sequence: TGTGCCAGTAGGATACAGGGGTACTCAACTAATGAAAAACTGTTTTTT. It codes for CASRIQGYSTNEKLFF.